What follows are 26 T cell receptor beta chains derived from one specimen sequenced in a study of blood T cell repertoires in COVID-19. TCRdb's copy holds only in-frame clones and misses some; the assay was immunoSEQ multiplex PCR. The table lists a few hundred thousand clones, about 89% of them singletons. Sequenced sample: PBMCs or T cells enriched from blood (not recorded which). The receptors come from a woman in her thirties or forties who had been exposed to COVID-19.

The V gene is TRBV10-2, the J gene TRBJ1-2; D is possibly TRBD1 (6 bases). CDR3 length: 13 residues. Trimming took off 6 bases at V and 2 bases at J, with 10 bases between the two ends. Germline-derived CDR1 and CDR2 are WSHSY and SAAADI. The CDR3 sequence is CASRPDRNYGYTF. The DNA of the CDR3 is TGCGCCAGCAGACCTGACAGGAACTATGGCTACACCTTC.

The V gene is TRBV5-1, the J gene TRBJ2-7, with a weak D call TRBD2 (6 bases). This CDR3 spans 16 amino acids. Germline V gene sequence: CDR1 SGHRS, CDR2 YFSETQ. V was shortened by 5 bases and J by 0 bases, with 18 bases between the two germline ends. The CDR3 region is CASREIPGLTSYEQYF. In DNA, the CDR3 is TGCGCCAGCAGGGAAATACCGGGACTTACCTCCTACGAGCAGTACTTC.

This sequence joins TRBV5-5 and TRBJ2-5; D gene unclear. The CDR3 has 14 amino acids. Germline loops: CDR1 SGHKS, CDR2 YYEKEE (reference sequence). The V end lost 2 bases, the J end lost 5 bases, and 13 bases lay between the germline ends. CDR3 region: CASSLSSTAETQYF. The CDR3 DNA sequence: TGTGCCAGCAGCTTATCTAGTACGGCGGAGACCCAGTACTTC.

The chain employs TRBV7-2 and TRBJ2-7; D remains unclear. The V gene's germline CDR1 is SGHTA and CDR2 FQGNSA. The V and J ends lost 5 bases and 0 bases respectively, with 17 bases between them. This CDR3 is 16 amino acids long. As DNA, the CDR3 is TGTGCCAGCAGCGTATTCCTGAGCGAAGCCTCCTACGAGCAGTACTTC. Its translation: CASSVFLSEASYEQYF.

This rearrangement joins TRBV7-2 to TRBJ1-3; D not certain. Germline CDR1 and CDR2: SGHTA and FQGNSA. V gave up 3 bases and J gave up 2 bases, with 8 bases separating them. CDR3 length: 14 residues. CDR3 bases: TGTGCCAGCAGCTTGGACTACACTGGAAACACCATATATTTT. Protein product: CASSLDYTGNTIYF.

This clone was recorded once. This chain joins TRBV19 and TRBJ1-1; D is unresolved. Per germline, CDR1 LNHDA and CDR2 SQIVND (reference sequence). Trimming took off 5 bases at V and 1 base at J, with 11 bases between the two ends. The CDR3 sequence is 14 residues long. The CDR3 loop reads CASSPGLGNTEAFF. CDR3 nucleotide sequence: TGTGCCAGTAGTCCTGGGCTCGGGAACACTGAAGCTTTCTTT.

CDR3 DNA sequence: TGCGCCAGCAGCTTTAATAGCGACCAAGAGACCCAGTACTTC. Translating it yields CASSFNSDQETQYF. The J gene is TRBJ2-5, the V gene TRBV5-1; D perhaps matches TRBD2 (5 bases). The germline gives CDR1 SGHRS, CDR2 YFSETQ. Trimming took off 2 bases at V and 0 bases at J, with 8 bases between the two ends. This CDR3 has 14 amino acids.

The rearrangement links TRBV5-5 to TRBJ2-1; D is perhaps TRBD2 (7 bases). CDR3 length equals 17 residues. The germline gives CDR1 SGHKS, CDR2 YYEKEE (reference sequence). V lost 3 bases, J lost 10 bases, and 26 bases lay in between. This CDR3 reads CASSSNPPTSPTGEQFF. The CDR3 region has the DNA TGTGCCAGCAGCTCCAACCCACCGACTAGCCCCACAGGGGAGCAGTTCTTC.

The CDR3 coding sequence is TGTGCCAGCAGCGTCTCGACAGGGGGACTGTTTTTT. It codes for CASSVSTGGLFF. The chain has TRBV9 and TRBJ2-2, with 9 bases lining up with TRBD1. Germline V gives CDR1 SGDLS, CDR2 YYNGEE. The CDR3 length is 12 residues. Trimming at V came to 2 bases and at J to 14 bases, leaving 4 bases not matched to a gene. Full variable domain (outside the CDR3, taken from reference TRBV9 and TRBJ2-2): DSGVTQTPKHLITATGQRVTLRCSPRSGDLSVYWYQQSLDQGLQFLIQYYNGEERAKGNILERFSAQQFPDLHSELNLSSLELGDSALYFCASSVSTGGLFFGEGSRLTVL.

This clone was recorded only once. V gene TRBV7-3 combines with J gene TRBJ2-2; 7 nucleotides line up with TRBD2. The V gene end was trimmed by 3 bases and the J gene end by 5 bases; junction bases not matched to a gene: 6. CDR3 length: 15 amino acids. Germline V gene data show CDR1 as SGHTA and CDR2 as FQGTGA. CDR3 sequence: CASSFKRGGTGELFF. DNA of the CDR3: TGTGCCAGCAGCTTCAAGCGGGGAGGGACCGGGGAGCTGTTTTTT.

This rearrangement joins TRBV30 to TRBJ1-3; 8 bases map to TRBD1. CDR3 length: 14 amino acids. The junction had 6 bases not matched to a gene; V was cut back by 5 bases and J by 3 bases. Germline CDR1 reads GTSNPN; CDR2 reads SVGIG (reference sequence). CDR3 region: CAWASGGGGNTIYF. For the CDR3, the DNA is TGTGCCTGGGCCTCAGGGGGCGGTGGAAACACCATATATTTT.

Here the CDR3 DNA reads TGTGCCAGCAGTTACTCGGGCCCACGTCTTGGCTACACCTTC. It codes for CASSYSGPRLGYTF. The V gene is TRBV6-2 or TRBV6-3, the J gene TRBJ1-2; D unresolved. Trimming cost V 0 bases and J 7 bases, with 12 bases left between them. This CDR3 has 14 residues. Germline CDR1 is MNHEY and CDR2 is SVGEGT.

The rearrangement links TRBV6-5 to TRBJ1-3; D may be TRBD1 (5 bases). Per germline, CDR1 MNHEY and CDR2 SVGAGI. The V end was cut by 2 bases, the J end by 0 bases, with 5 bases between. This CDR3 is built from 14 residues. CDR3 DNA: TGTGCCAGCAGTTACGACAGCTCTGGAAACACCATATATTTT. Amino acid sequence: CASSYDSSGNTIYF.

For the CDR3, the DNA is TGTGCCAGCAACCGCGCGGGACACGAGCAGTACTTC. Amino acids: CASNRAGHEQYF. The chain uses TRBV6-5 and TRBJ2-7; a weak D match, TRBD2 (6 bases). The V gene lost 7 bases and the J gene lost 5 bases, with 12 bases spanning the gap. The CDR3 is 12 residues long. Germline V gene sequence: CDR1 MNHEY, CDR2 SVGAGI.

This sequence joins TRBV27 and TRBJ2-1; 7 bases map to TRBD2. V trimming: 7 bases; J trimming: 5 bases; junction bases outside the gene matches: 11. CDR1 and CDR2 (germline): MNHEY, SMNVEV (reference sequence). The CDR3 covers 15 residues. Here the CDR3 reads CASIPGGAANNEQFF. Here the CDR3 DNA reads TGTGCCAGCATCCCGGGGGGAGCCGCCAACAATGAGCAGTTCTTC.

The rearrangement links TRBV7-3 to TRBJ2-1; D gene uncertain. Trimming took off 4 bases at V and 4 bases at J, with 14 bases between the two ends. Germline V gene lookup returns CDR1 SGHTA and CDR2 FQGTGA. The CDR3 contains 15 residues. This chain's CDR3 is CASSYTKSSYNEQFF. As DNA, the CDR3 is TGTGCCAGCAGCTACACTAAGAGCTCTTACAATGAGCAGTTCTTC.

The CDR3 DNA reads as TGTGCCAGCAGCATCCCCGGGGGCACTGAAGCTTTCTTT. This translates into CASSIPGGTEAFF. The V and J genes are TRBV21-1 and TRBJ1-1. TRBV21-1 is a listed pseudogene. The CDR3 consists of 13 residues.

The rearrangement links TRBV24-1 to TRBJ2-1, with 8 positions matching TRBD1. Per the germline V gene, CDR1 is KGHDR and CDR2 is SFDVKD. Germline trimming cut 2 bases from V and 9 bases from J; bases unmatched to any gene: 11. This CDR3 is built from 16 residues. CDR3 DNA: TGTGCCACCAGTGATTCGTTTGACAGGGGTATCAGTGAGCAGTTCTTC. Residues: CATSDSFDRGISEQFF.

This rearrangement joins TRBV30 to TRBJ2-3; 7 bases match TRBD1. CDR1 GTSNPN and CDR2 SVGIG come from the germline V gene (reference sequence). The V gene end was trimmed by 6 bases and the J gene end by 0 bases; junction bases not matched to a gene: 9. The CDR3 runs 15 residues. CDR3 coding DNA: TGTGCCTGTACGCTGACAGGGATAAGCACAGATACGCAGTATTTT. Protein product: CACTLTGISTDTQYF.

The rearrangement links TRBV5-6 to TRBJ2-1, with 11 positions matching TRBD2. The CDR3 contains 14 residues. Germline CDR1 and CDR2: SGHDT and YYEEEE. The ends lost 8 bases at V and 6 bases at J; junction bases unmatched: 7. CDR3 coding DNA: TGTGCCAGTAAACTAGCGGGAGCTCCCAATGAGCAGTTCTTC. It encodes CASKLAGAPNEQFF.

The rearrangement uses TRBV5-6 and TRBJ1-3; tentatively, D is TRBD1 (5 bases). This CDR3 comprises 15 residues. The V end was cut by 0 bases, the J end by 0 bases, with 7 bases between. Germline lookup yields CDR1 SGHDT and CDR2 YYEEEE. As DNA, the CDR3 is TGTGCCAGCAGCTTGGCGGGGGGCTCTGGAAACACCATATATTTT. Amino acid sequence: CASSLAGGSGNTIYF.

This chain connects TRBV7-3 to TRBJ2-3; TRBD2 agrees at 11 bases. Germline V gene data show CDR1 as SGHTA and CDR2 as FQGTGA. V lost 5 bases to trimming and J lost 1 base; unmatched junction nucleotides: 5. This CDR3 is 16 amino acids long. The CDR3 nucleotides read TGTGCCAGCAGCCTTATGGGACTAGCGGGCACAGATACGCAGTATTTT. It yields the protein CASSLMGLAGTDTQYF.

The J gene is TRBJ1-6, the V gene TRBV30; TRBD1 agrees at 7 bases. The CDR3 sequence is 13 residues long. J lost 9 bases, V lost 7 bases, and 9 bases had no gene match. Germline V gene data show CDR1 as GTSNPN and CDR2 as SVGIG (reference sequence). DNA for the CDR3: TGTGCCTACAGGGGAGTAGTAGGTTCACCCCTCCACTTT. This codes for CAYRGVVGSPLHF.

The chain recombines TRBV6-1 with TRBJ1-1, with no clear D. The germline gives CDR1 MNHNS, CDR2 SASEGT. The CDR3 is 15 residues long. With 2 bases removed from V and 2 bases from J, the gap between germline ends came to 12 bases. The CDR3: CASSEKRAANTEAFF. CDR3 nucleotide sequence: TGTGCCAGCAGTGAAAAAAGAGCGGCAAACACTGAAGCTTTCTTT.

The CDR3 loop reads CASSRGDTQYF. The CDR3 bases are TGTGCCAGCTCCCGGGGGGATACGCAGTATTTT. The chain recombines TRBV18 with TRBJ2-3, with a tentative D call TRBD2 (6 bases). This CDR3 comprises 11 residues. The V end was cut by 6 bases, the J end by 6 bases, with 7 bases between. Germline V gene sequence: CDR1 KGHSH, CDR2 LQKENI. The full variable domain, completed using reference TRBV18 and TRBJ2-3, is NAGVMQNPRHLVRRRGQEARLRCSPMKGHSHVYWYRQLPEEGLKFMVYLQKENIIDESGMPKERFSAEFPKEGPSILRIQQVVRGDSAAYFCASSRGDTQYFGPGTRLTVL.

The CDR3 spells CASSLMGQGGYTF. The CDR3 bases are TGTGCCAGCAGCCTGATGGGACAGGGCGGCTACACCTTC. V gene TRBV5-4 combines with J gene TRBJ1-2; 9 nucleotides align to TRBD1. The germline CDR1 and CDR2 sequences are SGHNT and YYREEE (reference sequence). This CDR3 contains 13 residues. J gave up 8 bases and V 4 bases, and 6 bases lay outside the gene matches.